The table lists the clone carrying this T cell receptor (beta chain) with many counts. TCR beta CDR3 sequences were amplified from RNA transcripts. HTBI primers drove first-round RT-PCR of the TCR CDR3. TCRdb processed the multiplex PCR reads anew with MiXCR; each CDR3 protein has one entry. The table shows more than 550,000 distinct CDR3 sequences, with approximately 15% occurring only once. This entry belongs to a study of T cells in Graves' hyperthyroidism and ophthalmopathy. It was uncontrolled infection, other autoimmune disease, pregnancy or lactation that excluded patients. CDR1 and CDR2 from the germline V gene are SNHLY and FYNNEI. The V gene end was trimmed by 6 bases and the J gene end by 1 base; junction bases not matched to a gene: 11. This CDR3 has 17 amino acids.

Sequenced input: blood. The chain carries TRBV2 and TRBJ2-5; 10 bases match TRBD2. This TCR came from a man aged 50 to 59 with Graves' hyperthyroidism. CDR3 in amino acids: CASRRRLAGALQETQYF. Written as DNA, the CDR3 is TGTGCCAGCAGGAGGAGGCTAGCGGGAGCACTCCAAGAGACCCAGTACTTC.